Listed below are T cell receptor beta chains from one sample, sequenced in a study of blood T cell repertoires in COVID-19. Profiling relied on immunoSEQ multiplex PCR, and the TCRdb table lists in-frame clones only, not all of them. The table records approximately 150,000 clones, 80% to 90% of them present only once. Material for sequencing was peripheral blood. All receptors derive from a woman between 55 and 75 years old with active COVID-19. The CDR3 runs from the conserved cysteine through the conserved F or W. A D gene is named only where the DNA matches it firmly. Size tells how often a clone was seen (once, few, many) or the class of an expanded clone, and some rows leave it out.

CDR3 protein	CDR3 DNA	clone size	D gene	J gene	V gene
CASRAENTEAFF	TGTGCCAGCAGAGCTGAGAACACTGAAGCTTTCTTT	-	-	TRBJ1-1	TRBV28
CASRSLNGELFF	TGTGCCAGCAGAAGCTTAAACGGGGAGCTGTTTTTT	-	-	TRBJ2-2	TRBV11-2
CSARGAEWQFF	TGCAGTGCTAGAGGGGCTGAGTGGCAGTTCTTC	once	-	TRBJ2-1	TRBV20-1
CASSLLGLAGQETQYF	TGTGCCAGCAGTTTATTGGGACTAGCGGGTCAAGAGACCCAGTACTTC	-	TRBD2	TRBJ2-5	TRBV27
CASSPPFHSSYNEQFF	TGTGCCAGCTCACCTCCCTTCCATAGCTCCTACAATGAGCAGTTCTTC	-	-	TRBJ2-1	TRBV18
CASSSDREGNEQFF	TGTGCCAGCAGCTCGGACAGGGAAGGAAATGAGCAGTTCTTC	once	TRBD1	TRBJ2-1	TRBV11-3
CASSPRTAGVDTQYF	TGTGCCAGCAGTCCCCGGACTGCCGGGGTAGATACGCAGTATTTT	-	-	TRBJ2-3	TRBV27
CASSSPGLADTQYF	TGCGCCAGCAGCTCCCCCGGACTAGCAGATACGCAGTATTTT	-	TRBD2	TRBJ2-3	TRBV5-1
CASSLGTREADTQYF	TGTGCCAGCAGCTTGGGCACCCGGGAGGCAGATACGCAGTATTTT	-	TRBD2	TRBJ2-3	TRBV7-9
CASSPRGNIQYF	TGTGCCAGTAGCCCCAGGGGAAACATTCAGTACTTC	-	-	TRBJ2-4	TRBV19
CASTLGGVMSTEAFF	TGTGCCAGCACCCTAGGGGGGGTGATGAGCACTGAAGCTTTCTTT	-	-	TRBJ1-1	TRBV7-2
CASRGQGWETQYF	TGTGCCAGCAGGGGACAGGGGTGGGAGACCCAGTACTTC	-	TRBD1	TRBJ2-5	TRBV12-3/TRBV12-4
CASSVDRERHTEAFF	TGTGCCAGCAGCGTGGACAGGGAACGGCACACTGAAGCTTTCTTT	-	TRBD1	TRBJ1-1	TRBV5-6
CASRTLTGDNEQFF	TGTGCCAGCAGGACACTAACAGGGGACAATGAGCAGTTCTTC	-	TRBD1	TRBJ2-1	TRBV4-2
CASSAGTLQETQYF	TGTGCCAGCAGCGCCGGGACTCTGCAAGAGACCCAGTACTTC	-	-	TRBJ2-5	TRBV9
CASSTQTGRLAGETQYF	TGTGCCAGTAGTACCCAGACAGGGCGCCTAGCGGGAGAGACCCAGTACTTC	few	-	TRBJ2-5	TRBV19
CASSLRQGRGNTIYF	TGTGCCAGCAGCTTACGGCAGGGGCGAGGAAACACCATATATTTT	once	-	TRBJ1-3	TRBV13
CASSLVRDRGAYEQYF	TGTGCCAGCTCATTAGTCCGGGACAGGGGGGCCTACGAGCAGTACTTC	once	TRBD1	TRBJ2-7	TRBV18
CASSYDQGARAQHF	TGTGCCAGCAGTTATGATCAGGGGGCTAGAGCCCAGCATTTT	once	TRBD1	TRBJ1-5	TRBV6-2/TRBV6-3
CASSRGGALHGYTF	TGTGCCAGCAGCCGTGGGGGGGCTCTTCATGGCTACACCTTC	-	-	TRBJ1-2	TRBV7-2